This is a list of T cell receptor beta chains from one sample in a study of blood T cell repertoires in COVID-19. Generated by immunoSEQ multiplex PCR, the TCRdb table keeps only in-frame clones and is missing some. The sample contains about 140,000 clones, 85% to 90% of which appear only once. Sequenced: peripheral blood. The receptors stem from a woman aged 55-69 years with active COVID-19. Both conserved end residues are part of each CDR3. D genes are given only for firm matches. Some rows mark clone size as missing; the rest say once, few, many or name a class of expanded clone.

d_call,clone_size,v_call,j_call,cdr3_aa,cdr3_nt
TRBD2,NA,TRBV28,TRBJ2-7,CASSRTTSGRSSYEQYF,TGTGCCAGCAGTAGAACCACTAGCGGGAGGTCCTCCTACGAGCAGTACTTC
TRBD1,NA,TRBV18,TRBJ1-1,CASSPGQGMNTEAFF,TGTGCCAGCTCACCGGGACAGGGGATGAACACTGAAGCTTTCTTT
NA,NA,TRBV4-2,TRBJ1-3,CASSQDSGGGNTIYF,TGTGCCAGCAGCCAAGATTCCGGGGGTGGAAACACCATATATTTT
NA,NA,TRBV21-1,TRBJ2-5,CASSSCGARETQYF,TGTGCCAGCAGCAGCTGCGGGGCGCGTGAGACCCAGTACTTC
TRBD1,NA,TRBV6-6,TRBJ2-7,CASSQRQGWQYF,TGTGCCAGCAGTCAACGACAGGGGTGGCAGTACTTC
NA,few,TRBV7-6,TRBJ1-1,CASSLRLRGGTGRAEAFF,TGTGCCAGCAGCCTCCGGTTGCGGGGGGGTACGGGGCGCGCTGAAGCTTTCTTT
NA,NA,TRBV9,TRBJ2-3,CASSVGTLYTDTQYF,TGTGCCAGCAGCGTAGGGACTCTTTACACAGATACGCAGTATTTT
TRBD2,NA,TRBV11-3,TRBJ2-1,CASSVDGREMNEQFF,TGTGCCAGCAGTGTAGATGGGCGGGAGATGAATGAGCAGTTCTTC
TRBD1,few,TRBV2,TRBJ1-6,CASSFQGTANSPLHF,TGTGCCAGCAGTTTCCAAGGGACAGCTAATTCACCCCTCCACTTT
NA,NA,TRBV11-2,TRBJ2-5,CASSLASALLEPPETQYF,TGTGCCAGCAGCTTAGCGTCCGCCCTGCTAGAACCTCCGGAGACCCAGTACTTC
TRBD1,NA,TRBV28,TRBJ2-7,CASSLWPGQGSSYEQYF,TGTGCCAGCAGTTTATGGCCGGGACAGGGAAGCTCCTACGAGCAGTACTTC
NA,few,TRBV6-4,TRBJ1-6,CASSDSKDSYNSPLHF,TGTGCCAGCAGTGACTCAAAGGACAGCTATAATTCACCCCTCCACTTT
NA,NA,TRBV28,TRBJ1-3,CASSQGSGLGNTIYF,TGTGCCAGCAGTCAGGGGTCAGGGTTGGGAAACACCATATATTTT
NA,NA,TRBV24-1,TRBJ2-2,CATSTVTGELFF,TGTGCCACCAGTACGGTAACCGGGGAGCTGTTTTTT
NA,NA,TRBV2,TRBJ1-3,CASSLGTFNSGNTIYF,TGTGCCAGCAGTCTTGGGACATTCAACTCTGGAAACACCATATATTTT
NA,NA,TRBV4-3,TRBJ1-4,CASSRSAGVEKLFF,TGCGCCAGCAGCCGAAGTGCAGGGGTTGAAAAACTGTTTTTT
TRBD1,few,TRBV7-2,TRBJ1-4,CASSRTGLGGEKLFF,TGTGCCAGCAGCCGGACAGGGTTGGGGGGTGAAAAACTGTTTTTT
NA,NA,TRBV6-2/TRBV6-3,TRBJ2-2,CASSSIPGELFF,TGTGCCAGCAGTTCAATTCCCGGGGAGCTGTTTTTT
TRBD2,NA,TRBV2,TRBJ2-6,CASSVQLAGASGANVLTF,TGTGCCAGCAGTGTACAACTAGCGGGAGCGTCTGGGGCCAACGTCCTGACTTTC
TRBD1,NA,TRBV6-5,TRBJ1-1,CASSLGWTGIEAFF,TGTGCCAGCAGCCTAGGATGGACAGGTATTGAAGCTTTCTTT
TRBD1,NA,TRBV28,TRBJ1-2,CASSLSQSGGLAIGYTF,TGTGCCAGCAGTTTATCTCAGTCAGGGGGCTTGGCCATTGGCTACACCTTC
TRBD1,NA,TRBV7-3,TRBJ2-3,CASSSGTGMRIDTQYF,TGTGCCAGCAGCTCAGGGACAGGGATGAGAATAGATACGCAGTATTTT
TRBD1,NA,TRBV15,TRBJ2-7,CATSRQRQGAAEQYF,TGTGCCACCAGCAGACAACGACAGGGGGCGGCCGAGCAGTACTTC